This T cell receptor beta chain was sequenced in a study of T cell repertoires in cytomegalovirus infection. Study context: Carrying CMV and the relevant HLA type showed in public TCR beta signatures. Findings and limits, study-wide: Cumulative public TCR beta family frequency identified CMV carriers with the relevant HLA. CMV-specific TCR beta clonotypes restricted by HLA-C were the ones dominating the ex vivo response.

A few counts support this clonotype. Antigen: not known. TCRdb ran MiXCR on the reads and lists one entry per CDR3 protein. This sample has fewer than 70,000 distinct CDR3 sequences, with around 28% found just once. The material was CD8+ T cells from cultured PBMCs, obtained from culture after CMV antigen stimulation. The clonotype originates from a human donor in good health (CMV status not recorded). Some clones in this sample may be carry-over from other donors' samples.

CDR3 bases: TGTGCCAGCAGCTTAGATGGGAGGGCCGAGCAGTTCTTC. Translation gives CASSLDGRAEQFF. The chain links TRBV7-8 to TRBJ2-1; 7 bases are shared with TRBD2. The CDR3 contains 13 residues. Germline CDR1 is SGHVS and CDR2 is FQNEAQ. Unmatched junction bases numbered 4, after V lost 1 base and J lost 10 bases.